The 6 T cell receptor beta chains listed next were all sequenced from one sample in a study of vaccination effects on CD4 cells after COVID-19 (dated by TCRdb to between 2021 and 2024). No antigen has been identified for these receptors. The receptor library was made with the immunoSEQ multiplex PCR assay. The table was pulled from immuneACCESS by TCRdb, which kept in-frame rearrangements only. Such tables lose some clones; where checked, under half of the loss comes from unresolved V genes, and the rest has no known cause. The sample table lists more than 15,000 clones, 70% to 75% of them with a count of one. The ten largest clonotypes hold 16% of the sample. To identify antigen-specific CD4+ T cell clonotypes by their expansion, the ViraFEST assay first stimulated PBMC with viral peptide pools and then applied TCR sequencing. After around 11 days of culture, CD4+ T cells were isolated with the EasySep CD4+ T cell isolation kit. Convalescent patients had PCR-confirmed SARS-CoV-2 infection between March and December 2020, before Alpha, Beta and Delta variants emerged in the United States.

The sample in question was CD4+ T cells from PBMCs cultured with SARS-CoV-2 spike peptides, obtained before COVID-19 vaccination. The cell subset or site tag for this specimen amounts to: SARS-CoV-2 spike overlapping peptide pool stimulation. The receptors here all came from a human donor who had a prior SARS-CoV-2 infection.

The genes are TRBV12-5 and TRBJ2-3, with TRBD2 matching 7 bases. Germline V CDR1 and CDR2: LGHNT, FRNRAP. The CDR3 covers 15 residues. J gave up 4 bases and V 5 bases, and 9 bases lay outside the gene matches. DNA for the CDR3: TGTGCTAGTGGTAAGGTGACTAGCTTCGCAGATACGCAGTATTTT. This translates into CASGKVTSFADTQYF.

V gene TRBV5-4 combines with J gene TRBJ2-1, with D perhaps matching TRBD2 (5 bases). The CDR3 runs 13 residues. V was trimmed by 4 bases and J by 10 bases, leaving 15 bases between them. CDR1 and CDR2 from the germline V gene are SGHNT and YYREEE (reference sequence). CDR3 sequence (DNA): TGTGCCAGCAGCCTAGCCACGTCTGAGGAGCAGTTCTTC. It encodes CASSLATSEEQFF. The variable domain in full, completed from reference TRBV5-4 and TRBJ2-1, reads ETGVTQSPTHLIKTRGQQVTLRCSSQSGHNTVSWYQQALGQGPQFIFQYYREEENGRGNFPPRFSGLQFPNYSSELNVNALELDDSALYLCASSLATSEEQFFGPGTRLTVL.

The V gene is TRBV5-1, the J gene TRBJ2-1; 10 bases align to TRBD2. Germline V lookup: CDR1 SGHRS, CDR2 YFSETQ. The CDR3 is 16 residues long. J lost 6 bases, V lost 6 bases, and 12 bases had no gene match. Here the CDR3 DNA reads TGCGCCAGCACCAGCGGGAGGGCCTCGTTGGGCAATGAGCAGTTCTTC. Its translation: CASTSGRASLGNEQFF.

The CDR3 here is CASSGTAGGGTEAFF. The CDR3, as DNA: TGTGCCAGCTCAGGGACGGCGGGAGGAGGCACTGAAGCTTTCTTT. This chain joins TRBV18 and TRBJ1-1, with a weak D call TRBD1 (5 bases). Germline values: CDR1 KGHSH, CDR2 LQKENI. V lost 5 bases to trimming and J lost 4 bases, with 17 bases between them. There are 15 residues in the CDR3.

This clone was recorded a few times. V and J are TRBV5-1 and TRBJ1-2, with a tentative D call TRBD1 (6 bases). Trimming cost V 3 bases and J 0 bases, with 12 bases left between them. Germline values: CDR1 SGHRS, CDR2 YFSETQ. The CDR3 totals 15 residues. CDR3 sequence: CASSWDTPANYGYTF. The CDR3 coding sequence is TGCGCCAGCAGCTGGGACACCCCAGCTAACTATGGCTACACCTTC.

J is TRBJ1-2 and V is TRBV7-9; the D gene is possibly TRBD1 (6 bases). Germline V lookup: CDR1 SEHNR, CDR2 FQNEAQ (reference sequence). This CDR3 spans 15 amino acids. V lost 1 base, J lost 6 bases, and 15 bases lay in between. CDR3: CASSLGRDIFDGYTF. CDR3 coding DNA: TGTGCCAGCAGCTTAGGAAGGGACATTTTTGATGGCTACACCTTC. Looking up the rest from reference TRBV7-9 and TRBJ1-2 gives the full variable domain: DTGVSQNPRHKITKRGQNVTFRCDPISEHNRLYWYRQTLGQGPEFLTYFQNEAQLEKSRLLSDRFSAERPKGSFSTLEIQRTEQGDSAMYLCASSLGRDIFDGYTFGSGTRLTVV.